This T cell receptor (beta chain) comes out of a study of CD8 T cells in ankylosing spondylitis. The V gene's germline CDR1 is DFQATT and CDR2 SNEGSKA (reference sequence). The CDR3 runs to 16 residues. With 5 bases removed from V and 7 bases from J, the gap between germline ends came to 21 bases. In its sample, this clonotype was seen many times. Its antigen is as yet unknown. TCRdb itself ran the 5' RACE reads through MiXCR, one entry per CDR3 protein. The sample has about 230,000 distinct CDR3 sequences; approximately 8.4% are singletons. Findings and caveats of the study: Some of these motif variants have turned up before, in reports on reactive arthritis synovial fluid and blood. Characteristic of ankylosing spondylitis blood, it appeared, was a TCR beta motif comprising 7 to 9 highly homologous variants.

This sequence joins TRBV20-1 and TRBJ1-6, with D tentatively TRBD1 (6 bases). Sequencing input: blood, either unsorted or a sorted T cell fraction (not recorded which). This TCR was sampled from a female donor with ankylosing spondylitis or in good health (not recorded which). The CDR3 nucleotides are TGCAGTGCTCTCCGAAACAGGGAGTTTGACAATTCACCCCTCCACTTT. Amino acid sequence: CSALRNREFDNSPLHF.